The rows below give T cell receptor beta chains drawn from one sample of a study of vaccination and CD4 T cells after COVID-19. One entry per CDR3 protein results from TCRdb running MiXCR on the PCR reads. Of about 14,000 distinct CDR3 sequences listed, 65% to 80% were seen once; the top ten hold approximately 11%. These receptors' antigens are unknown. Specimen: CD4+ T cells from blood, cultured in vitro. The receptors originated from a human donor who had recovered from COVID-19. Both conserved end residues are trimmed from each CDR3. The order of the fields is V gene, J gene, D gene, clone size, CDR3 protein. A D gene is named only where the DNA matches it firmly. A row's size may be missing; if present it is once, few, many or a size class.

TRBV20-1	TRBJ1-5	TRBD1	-	SATDRGTRGVDNQPQH
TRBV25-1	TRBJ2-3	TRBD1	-	ASSGQGRDTQY
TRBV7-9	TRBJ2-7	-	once	ASSLSYEQY
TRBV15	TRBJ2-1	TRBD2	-	ATSRDPAGDEQF
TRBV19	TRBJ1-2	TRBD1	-	ASTPDRATGYT
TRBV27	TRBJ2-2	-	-	ASSLRWNTGELF
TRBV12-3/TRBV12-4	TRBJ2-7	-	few	ASSRDYEQY
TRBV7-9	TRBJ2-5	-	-	ASSPGGGGETQY
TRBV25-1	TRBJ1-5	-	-	ASSAGRYSNQPQH
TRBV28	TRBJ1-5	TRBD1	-	ASRHTGTGPNQPQH
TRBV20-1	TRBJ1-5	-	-	SALPMGGRRNQPQH
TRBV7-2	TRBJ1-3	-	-	ASSSQRSGNTIY
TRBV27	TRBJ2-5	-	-	ASSQGRGETQY
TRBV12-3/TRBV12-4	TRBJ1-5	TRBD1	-	ASSPRDRRISNQPQH
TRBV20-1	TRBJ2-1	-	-	SARVGGREQF
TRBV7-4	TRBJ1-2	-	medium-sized	ASSLSFHLKTLPSLNYGYT
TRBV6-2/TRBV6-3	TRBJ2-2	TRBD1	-	ASSYPRPGGGELF
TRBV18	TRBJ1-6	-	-	ASSPSNSPLH
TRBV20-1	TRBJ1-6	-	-	SARRAGGMDNSPLH
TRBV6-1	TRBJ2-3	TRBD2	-	ASTLRGGSPGGTQY
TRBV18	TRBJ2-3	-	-	ASSPRAGTDTQY
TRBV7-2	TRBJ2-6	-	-	ASSPQRQVT
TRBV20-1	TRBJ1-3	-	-	SATSTSGNTIY
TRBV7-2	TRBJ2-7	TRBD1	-	ASSQERGSDRVRPYEQY
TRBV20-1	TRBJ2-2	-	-	SARVVTSAGRVGELF
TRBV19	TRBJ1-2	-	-	ASRSTGTLRGYT
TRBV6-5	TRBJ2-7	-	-	ASSYQRTDYEQY
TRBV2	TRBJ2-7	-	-	ASSLRDRSYEQY
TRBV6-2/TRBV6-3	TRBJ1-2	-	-	ASAPTQGGYGYT
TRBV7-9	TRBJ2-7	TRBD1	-	ASSRQGPLYEQY
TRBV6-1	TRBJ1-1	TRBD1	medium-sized	ASLAQGDTEAF
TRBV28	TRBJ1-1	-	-	ASSFWGGAF
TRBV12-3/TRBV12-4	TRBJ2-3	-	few	ASSLLGGTDTQY
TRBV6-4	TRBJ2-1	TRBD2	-	ASRRLAGGNEQF
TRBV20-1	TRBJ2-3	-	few	SARDQSTRDTQY
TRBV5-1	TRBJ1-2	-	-	ASSPGQGAGNYGYT
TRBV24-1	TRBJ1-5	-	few	ATGAKGLVEPQH
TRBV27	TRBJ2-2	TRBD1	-	ASSPRDRGTGELF
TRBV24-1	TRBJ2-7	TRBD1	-	ATGTESYEQY
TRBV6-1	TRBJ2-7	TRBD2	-	ASSAGLAGYYEQY
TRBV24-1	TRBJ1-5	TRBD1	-	ATSEGDRGNQPQH
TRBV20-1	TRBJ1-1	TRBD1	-	SARETGGMDTEAF
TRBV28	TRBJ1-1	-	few	ASSPAAGGNTEAF
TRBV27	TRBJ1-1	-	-	ASSGSPWGANTEAF